This record looks at one T cell receptor beta chain sequence and its context. Its antigen is as yet unknown. This record comes from a study of shared clonotypes between healthy human individuals. It was into CD45RA+ naive and CD45RA-negative memory subsets that the CD4+ cells were split. The assay was immunoSEQ multiplex PCR, and TCRdb's table has in-frame clones only and misses some. This table has around 1.6 million clones, 95% to 99% appearing once. Study-level findings and limits: The study found 4.5% to 6% of naive CD4 clonotypes shared across several donors. Generation of non-shared clonotypes was less probable than generation of clonotypes shared by all four donors.

The CDR3 is made up of 18 amino acids. The V end was cut by 4 bases, the J end by 0 bases, with 20 bases between. In germline, CDR1 is SGHTS, CDR2 YDEGEE. The TCR was taken from a man aged 25 to 40 in good health. The sequenced sample was naive CD4+ T cells sorted from blood. As to subset: CD45RA+ positively selected. V usage is TRBV5-8 and J usage is TRBJ2-1; D ambiguous. CDR3 nucleotide sequence: TGTGCCAGCAGCGTTGGTAGGGTGTGGGCTAGCTCCTACAATGAGCAGTTCTTC. Amino acid sequence: CASSVGRVWASSYNEQFF.